These T cell receptor beta chains were read from a single sample in a study of T cell responses to AZD1222 COVID-19 vaccine. Only in-frame clones appear in the TCRdb table, and some are missing; sequencing was by immunoSEQ multiplex PCR. Of more than 85,000 clones listed, approximately 89% are singletons. Sample: peripheral blood, taken on day 0 of AZD1222 vaccination. The receptors were sampled from an adult in good health. Each CDR3 is given with its conserved first and last residue. The order of the fields is CDR3 protein, CDR3 DNA, J gene, V gene, clone size, D gene. D genes are given only for firm matches. Clone size is stated in some rows and not others, as once, few, many or a class when expanded.

cdr3_aa: CASSSVNTEAFF; cdr3_nt: TGTGCCAGCAGTTCTGTGAACACTGAAGCTTTCTTT; j_call: TRBJ1-1; v_call: TRBV6-5; clone_size: -; d_call: -
cdr3_aa: CASRGGVASLLSGANVLTF; cdr3_nt: TGTGCCAGTAGAGGCGGAGTGGCTTCCCTCCTCTCTGGGGCCAACGTCCTGACTTTC; j_call: TRBJ2-6; v_call: TRBV19; clone_size: -; d_call: -
cdr3_aa: CASSTKQGYQPQHF; cdr3_nt: TGTGCCAGTAGTACAAAACAGGGATATCAGCCCCAGCATTTT; j_call: TRBJ1-5; v_call: TRBV19; clone_size: -; d_call: -
cdr3_aa: CASSLFGRGGSPLHF; cdr3_nt: TGTGCCAGCAGTTTATTCGGCAGGGGAGGTTCACCCCTCCACTTT; j_call: TRBJ1-6; v_call: TRBV27; clone_size: -; d_call: -
cdr3_aa: CASSLAAMNTGELFF; cdr3_nt: TGTGCCAGCAGTCTAGCGGCTATGAACACCGGGGAGCTGTTTTTT; j_call: TRBJ2-2; v_call: TRBV3-1/TRBV3-2; clone_size: -; d_call: TRBD2
cdr3_aa: CASSSFADTQYF; cdr3_nt: TGTGCCAGCAGCTCTTTCGCAGATACGCAGTATTTT; j_call: TRBJ2-3; v_call: TRBV7-2; clone_size: -; d_call: -
cdr3_aa: CASSRPGTGVRTDTQYF; cdr3_nt: TGCGCCAGCAGCCGGCCCGGGACAGGGGTTCGCACAGATACGCAGTATTTT; j_call: TRBJ2-3; v_call: TRBV5-1; clone_size: -; d_call: TRBD1
cdr3_aa: CASSPFQTGLGGKYF; cdr3_nt: TGTGCCAGCAGCCCGTTCCAGACAGGACTGGGCGGCAAGTACTTC; j_call: TRBJ2-5; v_call: TRBV7-2; clone_size: -; d_call: -
cdr3_aa: CASSQGTSGRTDTQYF; cdr3_nt: TGTGCCAGCAGCCAAGGGACTAGCGGACGCACAGATACGCAGTATTTT; j_call: TRBJ2-3; v_call: TRBV14; clone_size: -; d_call: TRBD2
cdr3_aa: CASSLSGGTEAFF; cdr3_nt: TGTGCCAGCAGCCTCTCCGGGGGAACTGAAGCTTTCTTT; j_call: TRBJ1-1; v_call: TRBV9; clone_size: -; d_call: -
cdr3_aa: CASSAGTSGSNEQFF; cdr3_nt: TGTGCCAGCAGCGCCGGGACTAGCGGGAGTAATGAGCAGTTCTTC; j_call: TRBJ2-1; v_call: TRBV11-1; clone_size: -; d_call: TRBD2
cdr3_aa: CASSPGTGSMNQPQHF; cdr3_nt: TGTGCCAGCAGCCCTGGGACAGGATCTATGAATCAGCCCCAGCATTTT; j_call: TRBJ1-5; v_call: TRBV11-1; clone_size: once; d_call: TRBD1
cdr3_aa: CASSLTVNTEAFF; cdr3_nt: TGTGCCAGCAGCCTGACAGTAAACACTGAAGCTTTCTTT; j_call: TRBJ1-1; v_call: TRBV11-3; clone_size: -; d_call: -
cdr3_aa: CASSEASGDGYTF; cdr3_nt: TGCGCCAGCAGCGAAGCCAGCGGGGATGGCTACACCTTC; j_call: TRBJ1-2; v_call: TRBV5-1; clone_size: few; d_call: -
cdr3_aa: CASSIVLRVSQPQHF; cdr3_nt: TGTGCCAGTAGTATTGTCCTTAGGGTTTCTCAGCCCCAGCATTTT; j_call: TRBJ1-5; v_call: TRBV19; clone_size: -; d_call: -
cdr3_aa: CASSLARGRAGGELFF; cdr3_nt: TGTGCCAGCAGCTTAGCGAGGGGCAGGGCTGGAGGGGAGCTGTTTTTT; j_call: TRBJ2-2; v_call: TRBV7-8; clone_size: -; d_call: -
cdr3_aa: CASSPPWDRGEKLFF; cdr3_nt: TGTGCCAGCTCACCACCTTGGGACAGGGGAGAAAAACTGTTTTTT; j_call: TRBJ1-4; v_call: TRBV18; clone_size: once; d_call: TRBD1
cdr3_aa: CAWRGQRTSGNTIYF; cdr3_nt: TGTGCCTGGAGGGGACAGCGGACCTCTGGAAACACCATATATTTT; j_call: TRBJ1-3; v_call: TRBV30; clone_size: -; d_call: TRBD1
cdr3_aa: CASSLGPQGRRDGYTF; cdr3_nt: TGTGCCAGCAGCTTAGGTCCGCAGGGGCGCAGGGATGGCTACACCTTC; j_call: TRBJ1-2; v_call: TRBV13; clone_size: -; d_call: -
cdr3_aa: CASSRADTQYF; cdr3_nt: TGTGCCAGCAGCCGCGCGGATACGCAGTATTTT; j_call: TRBJ2-3; v_call: TRBV6-6; clone_size: -; d_call: -
cdr3_aa: CASSLQGGRSGANVLTF; cdr3_nt: TGTGCCAGCAGCTTACAAGGGGGCCGGTCTGGGGCCAACGTCCTGACTTTC; j_call: TRBJ2-6; v_call: TRBV7-2; clone_size: once; d_call: TRBD1
cdr3_aa: CASSVSLTGRELFF; cdr3_nt: TGTGCCAGCAGTGTTTCCCTTACAGGGAGAGAACTGTTTTTT; j_call: TRBJ1-4; v_call: TRBV2; clone_size: -; d_call: -
cdr3_aa: CASSLFDRAAYGYTF; cdr3_nt: TGTGCCAGCAGTTTATTCGACAGGGCCGCCTATGGCTACACCTTC; j_call: TRBJ1-2; v_call: TRBV28; clone_size: -; d_call: TRBD1
cdr3_aa: CASSRGQGGTDTQYF; cdr3_nt: TGTGCCAGCTCCCGCGGACAGGGGGGCACAGATACGCAGTATTTT; j_call: TRBJ2-3; v_call: TRBV18; clone_size: -; d_call: TRBD1
cdr3_aa: CASSSLRQSSNQPQHF; cdr3_nt: TGTGCCAGCAGTTCGCTACGACAGTCGAGCAATCAGCCCCAGCATTTT; j_call: TRBJ1-5; v_call: TRBV27; clone_size: -; d_call: -
cdr3_aa: CASSLDDRIFYGYTF; cdr3_nt: TGTGCCAGCAGCTTGGACGACAGGATCTTCTATGGCTACACCTTC; j_call: TRBJ1-2; v_call: TRBV5-8; clone_size: -; d_call: -
cdr3_aa: CASSQGSTRTEAFF; cdr3_nt: TGTGCCAGCAGCCAAGGTAGCACCCGAACTGAAGCTTTCTTT; j_call: TRBJ1-1; v_call: TRBV3-1/TRBV3-2; clone_size: -; d_call: -
cdr3_aa: CASPSKGSNYGYTF; cdr3_nt: TGTGCCAGCCCGTCAAAGGGTTCTAACTATGGCTACACCTTC; j_call: TRBJ1-2; v_call: TRBV2; clone_size: -; d_call: -
cdr3_aa: CASSPDRVFAEAFF; cdr3_nt: TGTGCCAGCTCACCCGACCGGGTTTTCGCTGAAGCTTTCTTT; j_call: TRBJ1-1; v_call: TRBV18; clone_size: -; d_call: -
cdr3_aa: CASSSWTGRNSPLHF; cdr3_nt: TGTGCCAGCAGCTCTTGGACAGGGCGTAATTCACCCCTCCACTTT; j_call: TRBJ1-6; v_call: TRBV7-9; clone_size: -; d_call: TRBD1
cdr3_aa: CASSLAGGGGKLFF; cdr3_nt: TGTGCCAGTAGTCTGGCAGGGGGTGGAGGAAAACTGTTTTTT; j_call: TRBJ1-4; v_call: TRBV19; clone_size: -; d_call: TRBD1
cdr3_aa: CAWTPRQGHGEAFF; cdr3_nt: TGTGCCTGGACCCCCCGTCAGGGTCATGGTGAAGCTTTCTTT; j_call: TRBJ1-1; v_call: TRBV30; clone_size: -; d_call: -
cdr3_aa: CASGLQGRQPQHF; cdr3_nt: TGTGCCAGCGGGTTGCAAGGGAGGCAGCCCCAGCATTTT; j_call: TRBJ1-5; v_call: TRBV2; clone_size: few; d_call: -
cdr3_aa: CASSSNEQYF; cdr3_nt: TGCGCCAGCAGCTCTAACGAGCAGTACTTC; j_call: TRBJ2-7; v_call: TRBV5-1; clone_size: -; d_call: -
cdr3_aa: CATSLRPNTEAFF; cdr3_nt: TGTGCCACCAGCCTACGCCCAAACACTGAAGCTTTCTTT; j_call: TRBJ1-1; v_call: TRBV15; clone_size: -; d_call: -
cdr3_aa: CASRPRQGHNSPLHF; cdr3_nt: TGTGCCAGCAGGCCAAGACAGGGGCATAATTCACCCCTCCACTTT; j_call: TRBJ1-6; v_call: TRBV6-5; clone_size: once; d_call: TRBD1
cdr3_aa: CASSLLFRTNQPQHF; cdr3_nt: TGTGCCAGCAGTTTACTCTTCAGAACAAATCAGCCCCAGCATTTT; j_call: TRBJ1-5; v_call: TRBV28; clone_size: -; d_call: -
cdr3_aa: CASSRMSSYNEQFF; cdr3_nt: TGTGCCAGCAGCCGCATGAGCTCCTACAATGAGCAGTTCTTC; j_call: TRBJ2-1; v_call: TRBV6-5; clone_size: -; d_call: -
cdr3_aa: CASRHGRATYNEQFF; cdr3_nt: TGTGCCAGCCGGCACGGGAGGGCCACCTACAATGAGCAGTTCTTC; j_call: TRBJ2-1; v_call: TRBV18; clone_size: -; d_call: TRBD2
cdr3_aa: CASSKAGVRTDTQYF; cdr3_nt: TGCGCCAGCAGCAAAGCGGGAGTGAGGACAGATACGCAGTATTTT; j_call: TRBJ2-3; v_call: TRBV5-1; clone_size: -; d_call: TRBD2
cdr3_aa: CASSLEGTGTYGYTF; cdr3_nt: TGCGCCAGCAGCCTGGAAGGGACAGGTACTTATGGCTACACCTTC; j_call: TRBJ1-2; v_call: TRBV4-1; clone_size: -; d_call: TRBD1
cdr3_aa: CASSLLERDYGYTF; cdr3_nt: TGTGCCAGCAGCTTATTGGAACGGGATTATGGCTACACCTTC; j_call: TRBJ1-2; v_call: TRBV7-8; clone_size: -; d_call: -
cdr3_aa: CASSPTDPYNEQFF; cdr3_nt: TGTGCCAGCTCACCGACGGACCCTTACAATGAGCAGTTCTTC; j_call: TRBJ2-1; v_call: TRBV18; clone_size: -; d_call: -
cdr3_aa: CASSSSGQGRGNTEAFF; cdr3_nt: TGTGCCAGCAGTTCCTCGGGACAGGGGAGGGGGAACACTGAAGCTTTCTTT; j_call: TRBJ1-1; v_call: TRBV28; clone_size: once; d_call: TRBD1
cdr3_aa: CASSQAGGLARSEQFF; cdr3_nt: TGTGCCAGCAGCCAAGCGGGTGGGCTAGCCCGTAGCGAGCAGTTCTTC; j_call: TRBJ2-1; v_call: TRBV14; clone_size: -; d_call: -
cdr3_aa: CASSLEAGGYNEQFF; cdr3_nt: TGTGCCAGCAGCTTGGAGGCGGGAGGGTACAATGAGCAGTTCTTC; j_call: TRBJ2-1; v_call: TRBV5-6; clone_size: -; d_call: TRBD2
cdr3_aa: CASSETSGSQETQYF; cdr3_nt: TGTGCCAGCAGTGAGACTAGCGGGAGTCAAGAGACCCAGTACTTC; j_call: TRBJ2-5; v_call: TRBV6-4; clone_size: -; d_call: TRBD2
cdr3_aa: CASSRGTSGTDTQYF; cdr3_nt: TGTGCCAGCAGCCGAGGGACTAGCGGGACAGATACGCAGTATTTT; j_call: TRBJ2-3; v_call: TRBV3-1/TRBV3-2; clone_size: -; d_call: TRBD2
cdr3_aa: CASRIENYGYTF; cdr3_nt: TGTGCCAGCAGGATTGAAAACTATGGCTACACCTTC; j_call: TRBJ1-2; v_call: TRBV2; clone_size: -; d_call: -
cdr3_aa: CASSLGASGRYEQYF; cdr3_nt: TGTGCCAGCAGCTTGGGCGCTAGCGGGAGGTACGAGCAGTACTTC; j_call: TRBJ2-7; v_call: TRBV5-4; clone_size: -; d_call: TRBD2
cdr3_aa: CASSLEGVRSSYNSPLHF; cdr3_nt: TGCGCCAGCAGCTTGGAGGGCGTAAGGAGCTCCTATAATTCACCCCTCCACTTT; j_call: TRBJ1-6; v_call: TRBV5-1; clone_size: -; d_call: -
cdr3_aa: CASSQTQVRNTEAFF; cdr3_nt: TGTGCCAGCAGCCAAACACAGGTCCGGAACACTGAAGCTTTCTTT; j_call: TRBJ1-1; v_call: TRBV7-2; clone_size: -; d_call: -
cdr3_aa: CASSAGVWTGDYGYTF; cdr3_nt: TGTGCCAGCAGTGCCGGAGTTTGGACAGGGGACTATGGCTACACCTTC; j_call: TRBJ1-2; v_call: TRBV2; clone_size: -; d_call: TRBD1
cdr3_aa: CASSEAGGPTSAFYEQFF; cdr3_nt: TGTGCCAGCAGTGAGGCGGGAGGGCCGACAAGCGCGTTCTATGAGCAGTTCTTC; j_call: TRBJ2-1; v_call: TRBV6-1; clone_size: once; d_call: TRBD2
cdr3_aa: CASSSAPGIDTQYF; cdr3_nt: TGTGCCAGCTCATCTGCACCGGGGATTGATACGCAGTATTTT; j_call: TRBJ2-3; v_call: TRBV18; clone_size: -; d_call: -
cdr3_aa: CASSLEGQGSTNEKLFF; cdr3_nt: TGCGCCAGCAGCTTGGAGGGACAGGGGTCGACTAATGAAAAACTGTTTTTT; j_call: TRBJ1-4; v_call: TRBV5-1; clone_size: -; d_call: TRBD1
cdr3_aa: CASSQRSPTTGVSYEQYF; cdr3_nt: TGTGCCAGCAGCCAAAGGTCCCCAACTACAGGGGTCTCCTACGAGCAGTACTTC; j_call: TRBJ2-7; v_call: TRBV3-1/TRBV3-2; clone_size: -; d_call: TRBD1
cdr3_aa: CASSFGTGAEAFF; cdr3_nt: TGTGCCAGCAGCTTCGGGACAGGGGCTGAAGCTTTCTTT; j_call: TRBJ1-1; v_call: TRBV5-6; clone_size: few; d_call: TRBD1
cdr3_aa: CSVGGNPYEQYF; cdr3_nt: TGCAGCGTTGGCGGCAATCCCTACGAGCAGTACTTC; j_call: TRBJ2-7; v_call: TRBV29-1; clone_size: -; d_call: -
cdr3_aa: CASSPTENYGYTF; cdr3_nt: TGTGCCAGCAGCCCAACAGAGAACTATGGCTACACCTTC; j_call: TRBJ1-2; v_call: TRBV9; clone_size: -; d_call: -